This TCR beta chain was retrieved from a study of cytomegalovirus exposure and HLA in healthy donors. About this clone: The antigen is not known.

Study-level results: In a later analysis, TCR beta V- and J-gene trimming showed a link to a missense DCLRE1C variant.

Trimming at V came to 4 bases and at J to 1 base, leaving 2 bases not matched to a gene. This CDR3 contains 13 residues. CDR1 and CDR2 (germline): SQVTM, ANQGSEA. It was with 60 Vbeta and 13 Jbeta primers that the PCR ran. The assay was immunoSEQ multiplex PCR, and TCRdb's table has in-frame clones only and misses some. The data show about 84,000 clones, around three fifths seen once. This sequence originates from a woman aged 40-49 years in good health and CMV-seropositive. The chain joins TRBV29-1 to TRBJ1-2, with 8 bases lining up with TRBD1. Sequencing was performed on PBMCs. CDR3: CSVGGQVNYGYTF. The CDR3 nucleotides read TGCAGCGTTGGGGGACAGGTTAACTATGGCTACACCTTC.